The 27 T cell receptor beta chains reported below all come from one sample, sequenced in a study of blood T cells in healthy people across ages. For the second PCR, which ran for about 6 to 11 cycles, a sample-barcoded 5' primer and a J-beta primer mix were used. Via MiXCR, TCRdb re-called the 5' RACE reads, giving one row per CDR3 protein. The sample yields 1.4 million to 1.5 million distinct CDR3 sequences, 40% to 50% seen once. The specimen sequenced was blood. The receptors originated from a young woman in good health.

The DNA of the CDR3 is TGTGCCAGCAGCCGAGCGACCCAAGAGACCCAGTACTTC. The encoded protein is CASSRATQETQYF. This rearrangement joins TRBV11-2 to TRBJ2-5; no reliable D call. CDR1 is SGHAT and CDR2 is FQNNGV in the germline V gene. Trimming removed 5 bases from V and 1 base from J, with 8 bases in between. CDR3 length: 13 amino acids.

This clonotype was counted a few times. The chain carries TRBV5-1 and TRBJ1-2; 7 bases fit TRBD1. The CDR3 loop spans 14 amino acids. With V trimmed by 2 bases and J by 5 bases, 6 bases remained unmatched. CDR1 is SGHRS and CDR2 is YFSETQ in the germline V gene. CDR3 bases: TGCGCCAGCAGCTTCGAGGGCAGGGGGTATGGCTACACCTTC. As protein: CASSFEGRGYGYTF.

This clonotype was seen a few times. The rearrangement joins TRBV10-3 to TRBJ1-2, with 7 bases fitting TRBD1. V dropped 10 bases and J dropped 7; count of bases not matched to a gene: 9. The CDR3 contains 12 residues. Germline V lookup: CDR1 ENHRY, CDR2 SYGVKD. The CDR3 DNA follows: TGTGCCACCAGAACAGGGGAGGGTGGCTACACCTTC. It codes for CATRTGEGGYTF.

The chain employs TRBV6-5 and TRBJ2-7; 9 bases line up with TRBD1. Germline CDR1 MNHEY, CDR2 SVGAGI. After removal of 5 bases from V and 2 bases from J, the junction contained 7 bases not matched to a gene. The CDR3 has 15 residues. This CDR3 reads CASSDGTGSTYEQYF. The CDR3 region has the DNA TGTGCCAGCAGTGACGGGACAGGGTCTACCTACGAGCAGTACTTC.

This chain connects TRBV5-5 to TRBJ2-1, with D uncertain. V dropped 2 bases and J dropped 6 bases, with 9 bases sitting between them. This CDR3 contains 13 residues. CDR1 is SGHKS and CDR2 is YYEKEE in the germline V gene (reference sequence). As DNA, the CDR3 is TGTGCCAGCAGCTTCGACTCGTCCAATGAGCAGTTCTTC. Protein sequence: CASSFDSSNEQFF.

The CDR3 sequence is CAWRQGRGYTF. The DNA for the CDR3 is TGTGCCTGGAGGCAGGGGCGAGGCTACACCTTC. The V and J genes are TRBV30 and TRBJ1-2; tentative D call: TRBD1 (6 bases). CDR3 length: 11 amino acids. The germline CDR1 and CDR2 sequences are GTSNPN and SVGIG (reference sequence). V shed 3 bases and J shed 8 bases, with 10 bases lying between them.

This clonotype showed up just a few times. DNA of the CDR3: TGCGCCAGCAGCCAAGGACTAGCGGGGGGTGGGGATACGCAGTATTTT. Its protein is CASSQGLAGGGDTQYF. This chain links TRBV4-1 with TRBJ2-3, with 13 bases lining up with TRBD2. The ends lost 1 base at V and 6 bases at J; junction bases unmatched: 4. This CDR3 has 16 amino acids. Germline V lookup: CDR1 MGHRA, CDR2 YSYEKL.

The chain recombines TRBV10-3 with TRBJ1-4, with a tentative D call TRBD1 (6 bases). Germline V lookup: CDR1 ENHRY, CDR2 SYGVKD. This CDR3 comprises 16 residues. V was trimmed by 3 bases and J by 4 bases, leaving 15 bases between them. In nucleotides, the CDR3 is TGTGCCATCAGTGAAATACCCGGGACAAGTAATGAAAAACTGTTTTTT. This gives the protein CAISEIPGTSNEKLFF.

This clonotype was seen only a few times. The chain employs TRBV7-2 and TRBJ2-3; D perhaps matches TRBD2 (6 bases). From germline, CDR1 is SGHTA and CDR2 FQGNSA. There are 16 residues in the CDR3. Trimming removed 2 bases from V and 4 bases from J, with 16 bases in between. The CDR3: CASSLTRTISPDTQYF. For the CDR3, the DNA is TGTGCCAGCAGCTTAACCCGGACTATAAGCCCAGATACGCAGTATTTT.

The chain carries TRBV12-3 or TRBV12-4 and TRBJ2-4; TRBD1 matches at 7 bases. With the DNA end fitting TRBJ2-7 better, the J assignment may be wrong. The CDR3 covers 13 residues. The CDR3 region is CASSGGQYYEQYF. CDR3 sequence (DNA): TGTGCCAGCAGTGGGGGACAGTACTACGAGCAGTACTTC.

This rearrangement joins TRBV28 to TRBJ2-2; 7 bases line up with TRBD1. The J segment lost 5 bases and the V segment lost 3 bases, leaving 3 bases of the junction unmatched. The germline V gene encodes CDR1 MDHEN and CDR2 SYDVKM. CDR3 length: 14 residues. DNA for the CDR3: TGTGCCAGCAGTTTGGGACAGTTAACCGGGGAGCTGTTTTTT. As protein: CASSLGQLTGELFF.

This clonotype was counted only a few times. This chain connects TRBV27 to TRBJ2-3, with TRBD1 matching 8 bases. V shed 4 bases, J shed 0 bases, and the junction held 9 bases outside the gene matches. The CDR3 covers 17 residues. CDR1 is MNHEY, CDR2 SMNVEV, per germline (reference sequence). The CDR3 DNA reads as TGTGCCAGCAGTTCCCGGTGGACAGGGACTAGCACAGATACGCAGTATTTT. This translates into CASSSRWTGTSTDTQYF.

This clonotype appeared once. The V and J genes are TRBV21-1 and TRBJ2-5; TRBD1 is the table's D call and was not checked against the DNA. TRBV21-1 is labeled a pseudogene. This CDR3 is built from 17 residues. Written as DNA, the CDR3 is TGTGCCAGCAGCAACACATTGGACAGGGGGCGGGTAGAGACCCAGTACTTC. This translates into CASSNTLDRGRVETQYF.

The chain uses TRBV20-1 and TRBJ2-1, with D uncertain. CDR3 length: 14 amino acids. Germline V lookup: CDR1 DFQATT, CDR2 SNEGSKA (reference sequence). Trimming removed 0 bases from V and 6 bases from J, with 12 bases in between. The CDR3 DNA follows: TGCAGTGCTAGAGATACCGACTGGCGCAATGAGCAGTTCTTC. Translated: CSARDTDWRNEQFF.

The chain has TRBV19 and TRBJ2-5; 8 nucleotides agree with TRBD2. The ends lost 7 bases at V and 5 bases at J; junction bases unmatched: 6. The CDR3 has 13 amino acids. CDR1 and CDR2 (germline): LNHDA, SQIVND (reference sequence). CDR3 region: CASKKAGVETQYF. For the CDR3, the DNA is TGTGCCAGTAAAAAAGCGGGAGTGGAGACCCAGTACTTC.

For this clonotype: Relative to the germline gene, one junction end is altered; a read error may explain this. The chain recombines TRBV4-1 with TRBJ1-2; D gene ambiguous. Germline CDR1 reads MGHRA; CDR2 reads YSYEKL. The CDR3 sequence is 14 residues long. CDR3 DNA sequence: TGCGCCGGCAGCCCGAGGCGGGAGAACTATGGCTACACCTTC. Amino acid sequence: CAGSPRRENYGYTF.

This clonotype was seen more than once but under ten times. This chain connects TRBV4-2 to TRBJ2-1; the match to TRBD2 covers 9 bases. Per the germline V gene, CDR1 is LGHNA and CDR2 is YNFKEQ. This CDR3 comprises 15 residues. The junction had 7 bases not matched to a gene; V was cut back by 1 base and J by 9 bases. The CDR3 loop is CASSQALAGRGEQFF. The DNA of the CDR3 is TGTGCCAGCAGCCAAGCTCTAGCGGGGCGTGGTGAGCAGTTCTTC.

The V gene is TRBV3-1, the J gene TRBJ1-6, with TRBD1 matching 9 bases. V lost 3 bases and J lost 7; bases outside the gene matches: 4. The germline V gene encodes CDR1 LGHDT and CDR2 YNNKEL (reference sequence). CDR3 size: 15 residues. In nucleotides, the CDR3 is TGTGCCAGCAGCCATCGACAGGGGGTGAATTCACCCCTCCACTTT. Encoded protein: CASSHRQGVNSPLHF.

In this sample, this clonotype turned up a few times. J is TRBJ1-4 and V is TRBV27, with 8 positions matching TRBD1. CDR1 is MNHEY, CDR2 SMNVEV, per germline (reference sequence). The CDR3 sequence is 15 residues long. J gave up 4 bases and V 5 bases, and 6 bases lay outside the gene matches. Written as DNA, the CDR3 is TGTGCCAGCAGTGAGAGGACAGGGAGTAATGAAAAACTGTTTTTT. This codes for CASSERTGSNEKLFF.

A word on this clonotype: The junction differs from germline at one of its ends, possibly a read error. The chain employs TRBV20-1 and TRBJ2-4; 7 nucleotides align to TRBD1. The CDR3 length is 15 residues. CDR1 is DFQATT, CDR2 SNEGSKA, per germline (reference sequence). For the CDR3, the DNA is TGCAATGCTCAACAGCCGGGACAGAGCAATAACATTCAGTACTTC. This sequence encodes CNAQQPGQSNNIQYF.

This clonotype has more than one count but fewer than ten. V gene TRBV6-5 combines with J gene TRBJ2-5; 7 bases are a match to TRBD1. The CDR3 is made up of 14 amino acids. Germline CDR1 MNHEY, CDR2 SVGAGI. V dropped 6 bases and J dropped 1; count of bases not matched to a gene: 5. The CDR3 spells CASSPGQFQETQYF. DNA for the CDR3: TGTGCCAGCAGCCCGGGACAGTTCCAAGAGACCCAGTACTTC.

The chain uses TRBV10-1 and TRBJ2-3, with D maybe TRBD2 (6 bases). Germline assignment: CDR1 WNHNN and CDR2 SYGVQD (reference sequence). The V end was cut by 6 bases, the J end by 4 bases, with 11 bases between. The CDR3 runs to 13 residues. The CDR3 is CASSDGTSDTQYF. The CDR3 bases are TGCGCCAGCAGCGATGGGACTTCAGATACGCAGTATTTT.

This clonotype was observed a handful of times. The chain employs TRBV12-3 or TRBV12-4 and TRBJ2-7; D tentatively fits TRBD1 or TRBD2 (5 bases each). The V and J ends lost 6 bases and 0 bases respectively, with 15 bases between them. CDR3 length: 15 residues. Here the CDR3 DNA reads TGTGCCAGCAGGTTCGGGACCTCGAGCTCCTACGAGCAGTACTTC. Translation gives CASRFGTSSSYEQYF.

The chain uses TRBV7-2 and TRBJ2-5; a weak D match, TRBD1 (5 bases). The assigned J gene may be wrong: the sequence end matches TRBJ2-7 better. This CDR3 is 14 amino acids long. From germline, CDR1 is SGHTA and CDR2 FQGNSA. The CDR3 DNA sequence: TGTGCCAGCAGCTTAGATTCAGGGATGGACGAGCAGTACTTC. Translated, it gives CASSLDSGMDEQYF.

This clonotype was counted a few times. V is TRBV15 and J is TRBJ2-4, with D tentatively TRBD2 (5 bases). Per germline, CDR1 LNHNV and CDR2 YYDKDF (reference sequence). The CDR3 has 12 residues. V was clipped by 0 bases and J by 13 bases, with 10 bases between them. The DNA for the CDR3 is TGTGCCACCAGCAGAGAGGCTGGGGAGCAGTACTTC. Translation gives CATSREAGEQYF.

J is TRBJ2-6 and V is TRBV5-1; 7 bases match TRBD1. The CDR3 runs to 19 residues. J gave up 4 bases and V 5 bases, and 18 bases lay outside the gene matches. CDR1 is SGHRS, CDR2 YFSETQ, per germline. The CDR3 protein is CASSVLGQRSSKGANVLTF. CDR3 DNA sequence: TGCGCCAGCAGTGTCCTGGGACAGAGGTCTTCGAAAGGGGCCAACGTCCTGACTTTC. The full variable domain, completed using reference TRBV5-1 and TRBJ2-6, is KAGVTQTPRYLIKTRGQQVTLSCSPISGHRSVSWYQQTPGQGLQFLFEYFSETQRNKGNFPGRFSGRQFSNSRSEMNVSTLELGDSALYLCASSVLGQRSSKGANVLTFGAGSRLTVL.

The chain has TRBV4-1 and TRBJ2-1, with D possibly being TRBD1 (5 bases). The germline V gene encodes CDR1 MGHRA and CDR2 YSYEKL. V was shortened by 0 bases and J by 3 bases, with 9 bases between the two germline ends. The CDR3 length is 15 residues. This CDR3 is CASSQDYDSYNEQFF. As DNA, the CDR3 is TGCGCCAGCAGCCAAGATTATGACAGCTACAATGAGCAGTTCTTC.